The 25 T cell receptor beta chains listed next were all sequenced from one sample in a study of blood T cell repertoires in COVID-19. Repertoires were generated with immunoSEQ multiplex PCR, while TCRdb's copy carries only in-frame clones and drops some. There are some 66,000 clones in the sample; about 86% occur only once, and 5.5% to 8% lies in the top ten. Input material: peripheral blood. The source of these receptors is a man aged 45 to 65 with active COVID-19.

The rearrangement links TRBV19 to TRBJ1-6, with D possibly being TRBD1 (6 bases). This CDR3 contains 14 residues. Germline CDR1 is LNHDA and CDR2 is SQIVND (reference sequence). Trimming cost V 6 bases and J 5 bases, with 11 bases left between them. The CDR3 loop reads CASSMDSDNSPLHF. DNA of the CDR3: TGTGCCAGTAGCATGGACAGCGATAATTCACCCCTCCACTTT.

J is TRBJ1-1 and V is TRBV5-4; maybe TRBD1 (5 bases). CDR3 size: 14 residues. Germline CDR1 and CDR2: SGHNT and YYREEE (reference sequence). Deletions cut 4 bases from V and 0 bases from J, with 10 bases between. The CDR3 DNA reads as TGTGCCAGCAGCCCTGTGGACATGAACACTGAAGCTTTCTTT. Translation gives CASSPVDMNTEAFF.

In the case of this clone: Other nucleotide sequences in the sample specify the same CDR3. The rearrangement links TRBV7-8 to TRBJ1-2; D unclear. This CDR3 contains 13 residues. CDR1 is SGHVS, CDR2 FQNEAQ, per germline. Trimming left V 1 base short and J 5 bases short, with 8 bases between. The CDR3 spells CASSLDREYGYTF. The CDR3 DNA reads TGTGCCAGCAGCTTAGACCGGGAATATGGCTACACCTTC.

The chain joins TRBV19 to TRBJ1-2; 8 bases map to TRBD1. The CDR3 totals 16 residues. The junction had 17 bases not matched to a gene; V was cut back by 8 bases and J by 6 bases. Per germline, CDR1 LNHDA and CDR2 SQIVND (reference sequence). The CDR3 coding sequence is TGTGCCAGTGAACGAAAACATCGGCAGGGGGCCAATGGCTACACCTTC. Translated, it gives CASERKHRQGANGYTF.

This clone was found once. V is TRBV12-3 or TRBV12-4 and J is TRBJ1-1, with D tentatively TRBD1 (5 bases). The CDR3 is made up of 13 amino acids. Trimming removed 3 bases from V and 2 bases from J, with 7 bases in between. The CDR3 DNA follows: TGTGCCAGCAGTTTCAGGGTTAACACTGAAGCTTTCTTT. Protein product: CASSFRVNTEAFF.

The chain uses TRBV7-9 and TRBJ1-2, with D perhaps matching TRBD1 (6 bases). Trimming took 4 bases from V and 7 from J, leaving 16 bases between them. This CDR3 region has 14 residues. Germline CDR1 and CDR2: SEHNR and FQNEAQ (reference sequence). DNA of the CDR3: TGTGCCAGCAGCTCCCGGACAGAGTCGCGTGGCTACACCTTC. The encoded protein is CASSSRTESRGYTF.

The chain is built from TRBV28 and TRBJ2-2; 7 positions match TRBD1. CDR1 is MDHEN, CDR2 SYDVKM, per germline. Losses at the gene ends were 6 bases for V and 6 bases for J; bases not matched to a gene: 7. There are 14 residues in the CDR3. CDR3 DNA: TGTGCCAGCAGATACGACAGGGTATCCGGGGAGCTGTTTTTT. Translation gives CASRYDRVSGELFF.

The rearrangement joins TRBV9 to TRBJ2-1; 15 nucleotides line up with TRBD2. The germline V gene has CDR1 SGDLS and CDR2 YYNGEE. There are 17 residues in the CDR3. Losses at the gene ends were 0 bases for V and 5 bases for J; bases not matched to a gene: 3. CDR3 amino acids: CASSVAGLAGGDNEQFF. The CDR3 region has the DNA TGTGCCAGCAGCGTAGCAGGACTAGCGGGAGGGGACAATGAGCAGTTCTTC.

This sequence joins TRBV5-1 and TRBJ2-3; 16 bases match TRBD2. The CDR3 is made up of 16 amino acids. Germline CDR1 SGHRS, CDR2 YFSETQ. J was trimmed by 5 bases and V by 4 bases; bases with no gene match: 4. CDR3 amino acids: CASSGTSGRARDTQYF. CDR3 DNA sequence: TGCGCCAGCAGCGGGACTAGCGGGAGGGCCAGAGATACGCAGTATTTT. Complete variable domain (other parts from reference TRBV5-1 and TRBJ2-3): KAGVTQTPRYLIKTRGQQVTLSCSPISGHRSVSWYQQTPGQGLQFLFEYFSETQRNKGNFPGRFSGRQFSNSRSEMNVSTLELGDSALYLCASSGTSGRARDTQYFGPGTRLTVL.

This CDR3 reads CASSPSGITDTQYF. The CDR3 region has the DNA TGTGCCAGCAGCCCCAGCGGGATCACAGATACGCAGTATTTT. V usage is TRBV7-7 and J usage is TRBJ2-3, with 7 bases that match TRBD2. This CDR3 is built from 14 residues. CDR1 SSHAT and CDR2 FNYEAQ come from the germline V gene (reference sequence). With 5 bases clipped from V and 2 bases from J, the junction kept 4 bases outside the gene matches.

The chain employs TRBV3-1 (or the pseudogene TRBV3-2) and TRBJ1-5, with 7 bases identical to TRBD1. Germline values: CDR1 LGHDT, CDR2 YNNKEL (reference sequence). J gave up 5 bases and V 1 base, and 2 bases lay outside the gene matches. The CDR3 length is 14 residues. This CDR3 is CASSQGQGHQPQHF. Written as DNA, the CDR3 is TGTGCCAGCAGCCAAGGACAGGGCCATCAGCCCCAGCATTTT.

The J gene is TRBJ2-5, the V gene TRBV5-4; 8 bases fit TRBD2. Per the germline V gene, CDR1 is SGHNT and CDR2 is YYREEE (reference sequence). V lost 4 bases to trimming and J lost 5 bases; unmatched junction nucleotides: 7. The CDR3 has 14 residues. The CDR3 sequence: CASSRGGPLETQYF. The CDR3 DNA reads as TGTGCCAGCAGCCGGGGGGGGCCTCTGGAGACCCAGTACTTC.

This clone showed up just once. The chain combines TRBV6-5 with TRBJ1-1; 8 bases are shared with TRBD1. Germline V gene sequence: CDR1 MNHEY, CDR2 SVGAGI. V shed 5 bases and J 10 bases; nucleotides not matched to a gene: 15. The length of the CDR3 is 15 residues. Here the CDR3 reads CASSTTQGGRIRAFF. CDR3 DNA sequence: TGTGCCAGCAGTACTACACAGGGGGGGAGAATACGAGCTTTCTTT.

The chain carries TRBV5-6 and TRBJ1-1; tentative D call: TRBD1 (6 bases). Germline lookup yields CDR1 SGHDT and CDR2 YYEEEE. V shed 6 bases and J shed 0 bases, with 12 bases lying between them. The CDR3 is 14 residues long. DNA of the CDR3: TGTGCCAGCACGTTAGGACAGCTGAACACTGAAGCTTTCTTT. Translation: CASTLGQLNTEAFF.

The chain links TRBV3-1 (or the pseudogene TRBV3-2) to TRBJ2-3, with 10 positions matching TRBD1. The CDR3 sequence is 14 residues long. J lost 1 base, V lost 7 bases, and 2 bases had no gene match. Germline values: CDR1 LGHDT, CDR2 YNNKEL (reference sequence). The CDR3 reads CASKGTGGTDTQYF. The CDR3 DNA reads TGTGCCAGCAAGGGGACAGGGGGCACAGATACGCAGTATTTT.

The CDR3: CASRGGRVYGYTF. The CDR3 DNA reads TGTGCCAGCAGGGGGGGACGGGTGTATGGCTACACCTTC. V is TRBV5-8 and J is TRBJ1-2; tentative D call: TRBD1 (5 bases). V lost 5 bases and J lost 5, with 13 bases in between. The CDR3 totals 13 residues. Germline-derived CDR1 and CDR2 are SGHTS and YDEGEE.

The chain joins TRBV9 to TRBJ1-5; maybe TRBD1 (5 bases). The V and J ends lost 4 bases and 1 base respectively, with 9 bases between them. This CDR3 has 14 amino acids. Looked up from germline, CDR1 is SGDLS and CDR2 is YYNGEE. CDR3 loop: CASSPGGSNQPQHF. In DNA, the CDR3 is TGTGCCAGCAGCCCCGGGGGGAGCAATCAGCCCCAGCATTTT.

This sequence joins TRBV2 and TRBJ2-7, with 9 positions matching TRBD1. The CDR3 has 14 amino acids. CDR1 and CDR2 (germline): SNHLY, FYNNEI. Trimming at V came to 9 bases and at J to 6 bases, leaving 12 bases not matched to a gene. As DNA, the CDR3 is TGTGCCAGTCATAGACCGGGGACAGGGTTCGAGCAGTACTTC. Its protein is CASHRPGTGFEQYF.

The rearrangement joins TRBV7-9 to TRBJ2-3; the D gene is possibly TRBD2 (5 bases). Germline V gene data show CDR1 as SEHNR and CDR2 as FQNEAQ (reference sequence). The V and J ends lost 5 bases and 0 bases respectively, with 9 bases between them. The CDR3 runs to 14 residues. CDR3 sequence (DNA): TGTGCCAGCAGCCCGGGGTCTAGCACAGATACGCAGTATTTT. Amino acid sequence: CASSPGSSTDTQYF.

This rearrangement joins TRBV18 to TRBJ1-2; no firm D call. Germline V gene lookup returns CDR1 KGHSH and CDR2 LQKENI. Trimming stripped 2 bases from V and 5 bases from J, with 9 bases between. CDR3 size: 13 residues. The CDR3 sequence is CASSPGERYGYTF. CDR3 sequence (DNA): TGTGCCAGCTCACCAGGGGAGAGGTATGGCTACACCTTC.

This clone has just a few counts. This rearrangement joins TRBV11-1 to TRBJ1-1, with a possible D match to TRBD1 (6 bases). Germline CDR1 reads SGHAT; CDR2 reads FQDESV (reference sequence). This CDR3 contains 13 residues. V dropped 4 bases and J dropped 4 bases, with 10 bases sitting between them. CDR3 protein: CASSSQGSTEAFF. The DNA of the CDR3 is TGTGCCAGCAGCTCACAGGGATCCACTGAAGCTTTCTTT.

This chain uses TRBV13 with TRBJ1-3, with 8 positions matching TRBD1. V gave up 5 bases and J gave up 0 bases; unmatched junction bases: 6. Germline CDR1 and CDR2: PRHDT and FYEKMQ (reference sequence). The CDR3 length is 16 residues. The CDR3 reads CASSQTTGGSGNTIYF. CDR3 in DNA: TGTGCCAGCAGCCAGACCACAGGGGGCTCTGGAAACACCATATATTTT.

This clone was found once. The chain uses TRBV5-4 and TRBJ1-2; 8 bases match TRBD1. The CDR3 covers 13 residues. Per germline, CDR1 SGHNT and CDR2 YYREEE (reference sequence). Losses at the gene ends were 9 bases for V and 5 bases for J; bases not matched to a gene: 9. The chain's CDR3 is CATSDRGGYGYTF. The CDR3 DNA follows: TGTGCCACCTCCGACAGGGGCGGTTATGGCTACACCTTC.

The genes are TRBV10-1 and TRBJ2-5, with TRBD2 as a possible D gene (5 bases). The CDR3 length is 16 residues. The V gene's germline CDR1 is WNHNN and CDR2 SYGVQD (reference sequence). With 0 bases removed from V and 5 bases from J, the gap between germline ends came to 16 bases. Written as DNA, the CDR3 is TGCGCCAGCAGTGAGTCGGCTAGCCGGGGTCGGGAGACCCAGTACTTC. Protein product: CASSESASRGRETQYF.

This clone came up a few times. This chain uses TRBV15 with TRBJ1-1; no definite D call. CDR3 size: 13 residues. CDR1 is LNHNV and CDR2 is YYDKDF in the germline V gene (reference sequence). Trimming pared 0 bases from V and 10 bases from J, leaving 12 bases between. CDR3 DNA: TGTGCCACCAGCAGAGATCGAGAGGCATCAGCTTTCTTT. Protein sequence: CATSRDREASAFF.